This T cell receptor (beta chain) was profiled in a study of blood T cell repertoires in COVID-19. Turning to the study itself: Collection of acute and convalescent COVID-19 samples took place in the United States, Italy and Spain.

In the authors' workflow: Researchers report that nucleated cell counts were estimated from reference gene primer amplification. TCRdb keeps only in-frame clones here, not all; method: immunoSEQ multiplex PCR. The DNA was the basis for D and trimming; V, J and clone size are from that table. The table has around 160,000 clones, around nine tenths seen once. Living in under 30 US areas, the participants were between about 18 and 90 years of age. Categorization into cohorts depended on clinical history that participants reported. Per the germline V gene, CDR1 is SNHLY and CDR2 is FYNNEI. V was clipped by 8 bases and J by 0 bases, with 8 bases between them. This CDR3 region has 13 residues.

This clonotype was obtained from a young woman with acute COVID-19. Sequencing input: PBMCs or T cells enriched from blood (not recorded which). The V gene is TRBV2, the J gene TRBJ1-5, with D uncertain. CDR3 residues: CASAGDSNQPQHF. In DNA, the CDR3 is TGTGCCAGCGCAGGTGATAGCAATCAGCCCCAGCATTTT.